The rows below give T cell receptor beta chains drawn from one sample of a study of radiotherapy plus CTLA-4 blockade in lung cancer. Some clones are missing from TCRdb's copy, which holds only in-frame ones; the method was immunoSEQ multiplex PCR. The table has about 97,000 clones, approximately 74% seen once. The sample consisted of peripheral blood, taken from a patient treated with radiotherapy plus ipilimumab. The receptors stem from a human donor with non-small cell lung cancer who had a partial response to radiotherapy plus ipilimumab. Some clones in this sample may be carry-over from other donors' samples. Both conserved end residues are part of each CDR3. The D gene is left open where the match is weak. Some rows have no size entry. The others give once, few or many, or a class for an expanded clone.

CDR3 | DNA | V | D | size | J
CASSELGLPNEKLFF | TGTGCCAGCAGTGAATTGGGGCTGCCTAATGAAAAACTGTTTTTT | TRBV2 | - | - | TRBJ1-4
CASSQDPSGGAEGTDTQYF | TGTGCCAGCAGCCAAGATCCCAGCGGGGGGGCCGAGGGGACAGATACGCAGTATTTT | TRBV4-2 | TRBD2 | - | TRBJ2-3
CASKVPGGADTQYF | TGTGCCAGCAAGGTTCCCGGGGGGGCAGATACGCAGTATTTT | TRBV6-5 | TRBD2 | - | TRBJ2-3
CASTRSGQGMGTEAFF | TGTGCCAGTACCCGATCGGGACAGGGAATGGGGACTGAAGCTTTCTTT | TRBV19 | TRBD1 | - | TRBJ1-1
CASSLAPAGAPRGSTDTQYF | TGTGCCAGCAGCTTGGCCCCAGCGGGAGCCCCGAGGGGGAGCACAGATACGCAGTATTTT | TRBV5-4 | TRBD2 | - | TRBJ2-3
CSVGGQSNQPQHF | TGCAGCGTAGGAGGCCAGTCCAATCAGCCCCAGCATTTT | TRBV29-1 | - | - | TRBJ1-5
CASSGDGRGQGYTF | TGTGCCAGCAGTGGGGACGGCAGGGGCCAAGGCTACACCTTC | TRBV2 | - | - | TRBJ1-2
CASSWGGSDYGYTF | TGTGCCAGCAGCTGGGGGGGCTCGGACTATGGCTACACCTTC | TRBV7-9 | - | - | TRBJ1-2
CASSPGQSNIQYF | TGCGCCAGCAGCCCCGGACAATCAAACATTCAGTACTTC | TRBV5-1 | - | few | TRBJ2-4
CASSYFRDKNVYEQYF | TGTGCCAGCAGTTACTTCCGGGACAAAAACGTCTACGAGCAGTACTTC | TRBV6-5 | - | once | TRBJ2-7
CASSVNSNSGNTIYF | TGTGCCAGCAGCGTAAACAGCAACTCTGGAAACACCATATATTTT | TRBV9 | - | - | TRBJ1-3
CASSQGIQRTSSYNEQFF | TGCGCCAGCAGCCAAGGTATCCAGCGGACGAGCTCCTACAATGAGCAGTTCTTC | TRBV4-1 | - | - | TRBJ2-1
CASSRWDTSNTEAFF | TGTGCCAGCTCCCGTTGGGACACCTCGAACACTGAAGCTTTCTTT | TRBV5-6 | - | - | TRBJ1-1
CASSRSGKSSYEQYF | TGTGCCAGCAGCCGCTCAGGCAAGAGCTCCTACGAGCAGTACTTC | TRBV16 | - | - | TRBJ2-7
CASTRRDRVGEQYF | TGTGCCAGCACTCGCCGGGACAGGGTTGGCGAGCAGTACTTC | TRBV6-5 | TRBD1 | - | TRBJ2-7
CASSNLVQPNSPLHF | TGTGCCAGTAGTAATCTAGTCCAACCCAATTCACCCCTCCACTTT | TRBV19 | - | - | TRBJ1-6
CASSEDTSPYNEQFF | TGTGCCAGCAGTGAAGACACTAGCCCCTACAATGAGCAGTTCTTC | TRBV6-1 | - | - | TRBJ2-1
CASQMDSPPDTQYF | TGTGCCAGCCAGATGGACAGTCCTCCGGATACGCAGTATTTT | TRBV7-9 | - | - | TRBJ2-3
CASSIQGETQYF | TGTGCCAGCAGCATACAGGGGGAGACCCAGTACTTC | TRBV7-9 | TRBD1 | - | TRBJ2-5
CASSLVRKNEQFF | TGTGCCAGCAGCTTGGTGCGGAAAAATGAGCAGTTCTTC | TRBV7-3 | - | - | TRBJ2-1
CASSLFTVMNTEAFF | TGTGCCAGCAGCTTGTTCACGGTTATGAACACTGAAGCTTTCTTT | TRBV5-4 | - | - | TRBJ1-1
CASSSQGSGELFF | TGTGCCAGCAGTTCACAGGGGTCCGGGGAGCTGTTTTTT | TRBV6-1 | TRBD1 | - | TRBJ2-2
CASKGSTGSAYEQYF | TGTGCCAGCAAGGGATCGACAGGATCTGCCTACGAGCAGTACTTC | TRBV28 | - | - | TRBJ2-7
CASSYSIRVGETQYF | TGTGCCAGCAGTTACTCTATCCGGGTGGGAGAGACCCAGTACTTC | TRBV6-6 | - | - | TRBJ2-5
CATSRDPGNNEQYF | TGTGCCACCAGCAGAGATCCGGGTAACAACGAGCAGTACTTC | TRBV15 | - | - | TRBJ2-7
CSVTTGGYLSEAFF | TGCAGCGTTACAACAGGGGGCTATCTATCTGAAGCTTTCTTT | TRBV29-1 | TRBD1 | few | TRBJ1-1
CASSLWSLMSSKGYTF | TGTGCCAGCAGTTTATGGTCCCTCATGAGTTCGAAAGGCTACACCTTC | TRBV28 | - | - | TRBJ1-2
CASSMGGTGGLLNSNQPQHF | TGTGCCAGTAGTATGGGCGGGACAGGGGGACTTCTCAATAGCAATCAGCCCCAGCATTTT | TRBV19 | TRBD1 | - | TRBJ1-5
CAISEWGTSQETQYF | TGTGCCATCAGTGAGTGGGGGACTAGCCAAGAGACCCAGTACTTC | TRBV10-3 | TRBD2 | few | TRBJ2-5
CASSVGGADTQYF | TGTGCCAGCAGCGTAGGGGGCGCAGATACGCAGTATTTT | TRBV9 | - | few | TRBJ2-3
CASSIHTAYEQYF | TGTGCCAGTAGTATTCATACAGCCTACGAGCAGTACTTC | TRBV19 | - | once | TRBJ2-7
CASSIMGQGETEQYF | TGTGCCAGTAGTATAATGGGACAGGGAGAAACCGAGCAGTACTTC | TRBV19 | TRBD1 | - | TRBJ2-7
CASSYGEKYGYTF | TGTGCCAGCAGTTACGGGGAGAAATATGGCTACACCTTC | TRBV6-6 | - | once | TRBJ1-2
CASSQTGTGGQPQHF | TGCGCCAGCAGCCAGACCGGGACAGGGGGTCAACCCCAGCATTTT | TRBV5-1 | TRBD1 | - | TRBJ1-5
CASASGRAGNEQFF | TGTGCCAGTGCTAGCGGGAGGGCCGGCAATGAGCAGTTCTTC | TRBV19 | TRBD2 | - | TRBJ2-1
CASSLDRVQETQYF | TGTGCCAGCAGCCTAGACAGGGTCCAAGAGACCCAGTACTTC | TRBV28 | TRBD1 | - | TRBJ2-5
CASSFGGGSGELFF | TGTGCCAGCAGTTTCGGGGGCGGGAGCGGGGAGCTGTTTTTT | TRBV28 | - | - | TRBJ2-2
CASSYSKDTTGGYTF | TGTGCCAGCAGTTACTCGAAGGACACAACCGGAGGCTACACCTTC | TRBV6-6 | - | - | TRBJ1-2
CASSRQGAYLSPSGANVLTF | TGTGCCAGCAGTCGACAGGGGGCGTACTTATCTCCCTCTGGGGCCAACGTCCTGACTTTC | TRBV27 | TRBD1 | - | TRBJ2-6
CASTPGTSGYEQYF | TGTGCCAGCACCCCAGGGACTAGCGGTTACGAGCAGTACTTC | TRBV7-9 | TRBD2 | once | TRBJ2-7
CASSLEDRRNEKLFF | TGTGCCAGCAGCTTAGAGGACAGGCGTAATGAAAAACTGTTTTTT | TRBV7-2 | TRBD1 | - | TRBJ1-4
CAISESNGGETQYF | TGTGCCATCAGTGAGTCGAACGGGGGGGAGACCCAGTACTTC | TRBV10-3 | TRBD2 | - | TRBJ2-5
CASSSIRQGAGRGTQYF | TGTGCCAGCAGTTCCATTCGACAGGGGGCCGGCCGGGGGACCCAGTACTTC | TRBV27 | TRBD1 | few | TRBJ2-5
CASWTTGGTEAFF | TGTGCCAGCTGGACTACAGGGGGCACTGAAGCTTTCTTT | TRBV28 | TRBD1 | few | TRBJ1-1
CASRTGPSLQGEQFF | TGCGCCAGCCGCACTGGACCCAGCCTCCAGGGTGAGCAGTTCTTC | TRBV5-1 | - | - | TRBJ2-1
CASGPTPGQLHYEQYF | TGCGCCAGCGGCCCAACCCCGGGACAGTTACACTACGAGCAGTACTTC | TRBV5-1 | TRBD1 | - | TRBJ2-7
CASSLDRNTGELFF | TGTGCCAGCAGCTTAGATCGGAACACCGGGGAGCTGTTTTTT | TRBV11-2 | - | - | TRBJ2-2
CAIREAQRETSTDTQYF | TGTGCCATCAGGGAGGCCCAGCGGGAGACTAGCACAGATACGCAGTATTTT | TRBV10-3 | TRBD2 | few | TRBJ2-3
CASSPQGRGDLYEQYF | TGTGCCAGCAGCCCCCAAGGGCGGGGGGATTTATACGAGCAGTACTTC | TRBV7-9 | TRBD2 | - | TRBJ2-7
CACRQTRPSPDTQYF | TGTGCCTGCCGCCAGACTAGACCGAGTCCCGATACGCAGTATTTT | TRBV30 | - | once | TRBJ2-3
CASSLLAGGLDEQYF | TGTGCCAGCAGCTTACTCGCGGGGGGGTTAGACGAGCAGTACTTC | TRBV7-3 | TRBD2 | - | TRBJ2-7
CASSELAVATYEQYF | TGTGCCAGCAGTGAACTAGCGGTGGCTACCTACGAGCAGTACTTC | TRBV2 | TRBD2 | - | TRBJ2-7
CASSSGNSYEQYF | TGCGCCAGCAGCAGCGGGAACTCCTACGAGCAGTACTTC | TRBV5-1 | TRBD2 | - | TRBJ2-7
CASSTAGRINEKLFF | TGTGCCAGCAGTACTGCGGGACGGATTAATGAAAAACTGTTTTTT | TRBV6-5 | - | few | TRBJ1-4
CASSKVLSGRNNEQFF | TGTGCCAGCAGCAAAGTTCTTAGCGGGAGAAACAATGAGCAGTTCTTC | TRBV21-1 | - | - | TRBJ2-1
CASSQDSIRSGTETFF | TGCGCCAGCAGCCAAGATTCGATTCGTTCCGGGACAGAAACGTTCTTC | TRBV4-1 | TRBD1 | - | TRBJ2-1
CASSPMGGGAGNIQYF | TGTGCCAGCAGCCCTATGGGCGGGGGGGCGGGAAACATTCAGTACTTC | TRBV5-6 | TRBD2 | - | TRBJ2-4
CASSLRTAGEQYF | TGTGCCAGCAGCTTACGTACAGCGGGCGAGCAGTACTTC | TRBV7-3 | - | - | TRBJ2-7
CASSFPSGSYNEQFF | TGTGCCAGCAGCTTCCCTAGCGGGTCCTACAATGAGCAGTTCTTC | TRBV7-9 | TRBD2 | - | TRBJ2-1
CASSIDQGARNQPQHF | TGTGCCAGCAGTATTGACCAGGGGGCACGCAATCAGCCCCAGCATTTT | TRBV6-6 | TRBD1 | - | TRBJ1-5